The source of this TCR beta chain is a study of T cells in Graves' hyperthyroidism and ophthalmopathy. Regarding the study as a whole: It was a median around 6 months before onset that the model predicted ophthalmopathy.

V was cut by 3 bases and J by 4 bases, with 4 bases left in between. The CDR3 length is 12 residues. The germline V gene encodes CDR1 MGHRA and CDR2 YSYEKL. The cohort's ophthalmopathy patients, a group with duration under 3 months, had a Clinical Activity Score of at least 3 and a NOSPECS grade of at least 4. Not enrolled were patients with uncontrolled infection, other autoimmune disease, pregnancy or lactation. Amplification of TCR beta CDR3 regions was performed using RNA transcripts as template. In the first-round RT-PCR of the TCR CDR3, the HTBI primer set was used. Using its own MiXCR run on the multiplex PCR reads, TCRdb lists one record per CDR3 protein. The profile shows roughly 600,000 distinct CDR3 sequences, 14% of them singletons. This clonotype has just a few counts. Its antigen is not known.

The sequencing sample was made of blood. The receptor comes from a woman in her 50s with Graves' ophthalmopathy. The chain employs TRBV4-1 and TRBJ1-3, with D unclear. The CDR3 DNA reads as TGCGCCAGCAGCCACTACGGAAACACCATATATTTT. It is translated as CASSHYGNTIYF.